The next 29 T cell receptor beta chains were all read from a single sample in a study of T cell changes during pregnancy in multiple sclerosis. Sequenced by immunoSEQ multiplex PCR; TCRdb stores in-frame clones only, minus some. There are around 25,000 clones in the sample; 88% occur only once, and roughly 8.3% lies in the top ten. Sequencing was performed on CD8+ T cells from peripheral blood mononuclear cells, taken in the second trimester of pregnancy. The receptors were sampled from a female donor with multiple sclerosis, enrolled in a pregnancy study.

The CDR3 spells CSVDLRVQETQYF. The CDR3 DNA follows: TGCAGCGTTGACCTCAGGGTACAAGAGACCCAGTACTTC. This chain connects TRBV29-1 to TRBJ2-5; D is possibly TRBD1 (5 bases). The CDR3 consists of 13 residues. Germline assignment: CDR1 SQVTM and CDR2 ANQGSEA. Trimming shortened V by 3 bases and J by 2 bases, and 10 bases separated the two germline ends.

The J gene is TRBJ1-3, the V gene TRBV4-1; D call uncertain. Trimming took 0 bases from V and 0 from J, leaving 3 bases between them. CDR1 MGHRA and CDR2 YSYEKL come from the germline V gene. This CDR3 contains 14 residues. CDR3 protein: CASSQDSSGNTIYF. DNA of the CDR3: TGCGCCAGCAGCCAAGACAGCTCTGGAAACACCATATATTTT.

V usage is TRBV10-1 and J usage is TRBJ2-7; 10 bases match TRBD1. The CDR3 sequence is 14 residues long. Germline CDR1 is WNHNN and CDR2 is SYGVQD (reference sequence). J lost 3 bases, V lost 5 bases, and 4 bases had no gene match. DNA for the CDR3: TGCGCCAGCAGTAGGACAGGGGGAGGCTACGAGCAGTACTTC. Translating it yields CASSRTGGGYEQYF.

J is TRBJ1-6 and V is TRBV4-1; 8 nucleotides match TRBD1. Per germline, CDR1 MGHRA and CDR2 YSYEKL. The junction had 20 bases not matched to a gene; V was cut back by 2 bases and J by 11 bases. The CDR3 is 19 amino acids. This CDR3 reads CASSQPGTGPERGDTPLHF. DNA of the CDR3: TGCGCCAGCAGCCAACCCGGGACAGGCCCCGAGCGCGGGGATACACCCCTCCACTTT.

The gene calls are TRBV10-2 and TRBJ2-1, with D possibly matching TRBD1 (6 bases). CDR3 length: 16 residues. The V and J ends lost 6 bases and 1 base respectively, with 16 bases between them. The germline V gene has CDR1 WSHSY and CDR2 SAAADI. The CDR3 bases are TGCGCCAGCAGCGCGACAGGCTTGATTTCCTACAATGAGCAGTTCTTC. Protein sequence: CASSATGLISYNEQFF.

This chain links TRBV28 with TRBJ2-2; 9 bases map to TRBD1. The trim removed 3 bases at V and 3 bases at J, leaving 2 bases unmatched. CDR3 size: 15 residues. In germline, CDR1 is MDHEN, CDR2 SYDVKM. CDR3: CASSFNRGHTGELFF. CDR3 DNA: TGTGCCAGCAGTTTCAACAGGGGGCACACCGGGGAGCTGTTTTTT.

CDR3 residues: CASSPGGYGYTF. The CDR3 bases are TGTGCCAGCTCACCCGGGGGGTATGGCTACACCTTC. The rearrangement uses TRBV18 and TRBJ1-2; D might be TRBD1 (5 bases). Germline V gene lookup returns CDR1 KGHSH and CDR2 LQKENI. V was shortened by 3 bases and J by 5 bases, with 7 bases between the two germline ends. The CDR3 totals 12 residues.

This chain connects TRBV4-1 to TRBJ1-1, with 8 bases matching TRBD1. This CDR3 has 15 amino acids. Germline V gene lookup returns CDR1 MGHRA and CDR2 YSYEKL. V shed 0 bases, J shed 6 bases, and the junction held 6 bases outside the gene matches. CDR3 amino acids: CASSQEDREGAEAFF. The DNA for the CDR3 is TGCGCCAGCAGCCAAGAGGACAGGGAAGGCGCTGAAGCTTTCTTT.

This clone was counted a single time. V gene TRBV5-4 combines with J gene TRBJ1-2; TRBD1 aligns across 9 bases. CDR1 SGHNT and CDR2 YYREEE come from the germline V gene (reference sequence). J lost 4 bases, V lost 0 bases, and 13 bases had no gene match. This CDR3 has 18 residues. The CDR3 reads CASSLEGKDRGEIYGYTF. CDR3 sequence (DNA): TGTGCCAGCAGCTTGGAGGGCAAGGACAGGGGCGAAATCTATGGCTACACCTTC.

The chain uses TRBV30 and TRBJ1-2; D is possibly TRBD1 (5 bases). This CDR3 comprises 14 residues. The V and J ends lost 3 bases and 5 bases respectively, with 16 bases between them. Germline CDR1 and CDR2: GTSNPN and SVGIG (reference sequence). The CDR3 nucleotides are TGTGCCTGGAGGGGGCTGGCAGGTCGATATGGCTACACCTTC. Amino acids: CAWRGLAGRYGYTF.

The V and J genes are TRBV6-1 and TRBJ1-5; D is undetermined. Germline V gene data show CDR1 as MNHNS and CDR2 as SASEGT. The V and J ends lost 3 bases and 7 bases respectively, with 7 bases between them. This CDR3 spans 12 amino acids. This CDR3 is CASSDSIQPQHF. Written as DNA, the CDR3 is TGTGCCAGCAGTGACAGTATCCAGCCCCAGCATTTT.

The chain couples TRBV30 to TRBJ1-1; D might be TRBD1 (6 bases). Trimming took off 8 bases at V and 8 bases at J, with 18 bases between the two ends. The CDR3 spans 12 residues. Per germline, CDR1 GTSNPN and CDR2 SVGIG (reference sequence). The CDR3 DNA is TGTGCCGGGGGCGCGGGGGGCGGGGAAGCTTTCTTT. Protein: CAGGAGGGEAFF. Full variable domain (rest looked up from reference TRBV30 and TRBJ1-1): SQTIHQWPATLVQPVGSPLSLECTVEGTSNPNLYWYRQAAGRGLQLLFYSVGIGQISSEVPQNLSASRPQDRQFILSSKKLLLSDSGFYLCAGGAGGGEAFFGQGTRLTVV.

V gene TRBV9 combines with J gene TRBJ1-2, with 7 bases fitting TRBD1. Looked up from germline, CDR1 is SGDLS and CDR2 is YYNGEE. Unmatched junction bases numbered 10, after V lost 4 bases and J lost 4 bases. This CDR3 has 15 amino acids. The CDR3 protein is CASSRGGTVFYGYTF. In DNA form, the CDR3 reads TGTGCCAGCAGCCGGGGGGGGACAGTGTTCTATGGCTACACCTTC.

The chain recombines TRBV5-4 with TRBJ1-1, with 8 bases matching TRBD1. The CDR3 runs to 15 residues. The junction had 9 bases not matched to a gene; V was cut back by 2 bases and J by 6 bases. CDR1 and CDR2 (germline): SGHNT, YYREEE (reference sequence). The CDR3 spells CASSFWTGLSPEAFF. CDR3 in DNA: TGTGCCAGCAGCTTCTGGACAGGGTTAAGTCCTGAAGCTTTCTTT. Full variable domain (remainder filled in from reference TRBV5-4 and TRBJ1-1): ETGVTQSPTHLIKTRGQQVTLRCSSQSGHNTVSWYQQALGQGPQFIFQYYREEENGRGNFPPRFSGLQFPNYSSELNVNALELDDSALYLCASSFWTGLSPEAFFGQGTRLTVV.

This clone turned up a few times. Other DNA sequences in this sample translate to the same CDR3. The chain employs TRBV30 and TRBJ1-1; no clear D. Looked up from germline, CDR1 is GTSNPN and CDR2 is SVGIG (reference sequence). The CDR3 is made up of 13 amino acids. V lost 2 bases and J lost 0, with 7 bases in between. The DNA for the CDR3 is TGTGCCTGGAGTAGCGGGATGAACACTGAAGCTTTCTTT. Protein: CAWSSGMNTEAFF. The whole variable domain, filled in from reference TRBV30 and TRBJ1-1, reads SQTIHQWPATLVQPVGSPLSLECTVEGTSNPNLYWYRQAAGRGLQLLFYSVGIGQISSEVPQNLSASRPQDRQFILSSKKLLLSDSGFYLCAWSSGMNTEAFFGQGTRLTVV.

The chain has TRBV5-1 and TRBJ2-2; D possibly corresponds to TRBD2 (7 bases). The length of the CDR3 is 17 residues. The ends were cut back, 4 bases at V and 3 bases at J, with 19 bases in the middle. Per the germline V gene, CDR1 is SGHRS and CDR2 is YFSETQ. The CDR3 DNA sequence: TGCGCCAGCAGCCAACCTAGCCGGGGGGCCCACACCGGGGAGCTGTTTTTT. Translating gives CASSQPSRGAHTGELFF.

The chain carries TRBV9 and TRBJ2-7; 7 bases are a match to TRBD2. V trimming: 0 bases; J trimming: 1 base; junction bases outside the gene matches: 4. CDR1 is SGDLS and CDR2 is YYNGEE in the germline V gene. The CDR3 contains 15 residues. The CDR3 DNA reads as TGTGCCAGCAGCGTAGAGTCTAGCGGTTCCTACGAGCAGTACTTC. Encoded protein: CASSVESSGSYEQYF.

J is TRBJ1-2 and V is TRBV2; 9 nucleotides align to TRBD1. The CDR3 contains 17 residues. Germline assignment: CDR1 SNHLY and CDR2 FYNNEI. J lost 5 bases, V lost 6 bases, and 16 bases had no gene match. The DNA of the CDR3 is TGTGCCAGCAGCACACCCTTGTCGGGACAGGGAAATTATGGCTACACCTTC. Translation: CASSTPLSGQGNYGYTF.

This CDR3 reads CSVDLSLAAYSNEQFF. The CDR3, as DNA: TGCAGCGTTGATTTATCTTTAGCGGCGTACTCGAATGAGCAGTTCTTC. V gene TRBV29-1 combines with J gene TRBJ2-1, with a possible D match to TRBD2 (6 bases). Trimming took off 3 bases at V and 7 bases at J, with 22 bases between the two ends. Germline values: CDR1 SQVTM, CDR2 ANQGSEA. This CDR3 is 16 amino acids long.

The chain joins TRBV11-2 to TRBJ1-1, with D possibly being TRBD1 (6 bases). Per the germline V gene, CDR1 is SGHAT and CDR2 is FQNNGV. Trimming pared 3 bases from V and 10 bases from J, leaving 15 bases between. The CDR3 is 13 residues long. The CDR3 loop reads CASSFGGRAGAFF. In nucleotides, the CDR3 is TGTGCCAGCAGCTTTGGGGGCAGGGCCGGAGCTTTCTTT.

This sequence joins TRBV28 and TRBJ2-1; 7 nucleotides align to TRBD2. Trimming cost V 4 bases and J 0 bases; bases outside gene matches: 6. Germline CDR1 reads MDHEN; CDR2 reads SYDVKM. CDR3 length: 16 amino acids. DNA for the CDR3: TGTGCCAGCAGTTGGCCGGGACTAAGCTCCTACAATGAGCAGTTCTTC. It encodes CASSWPGLSSYNEQFF.

This chain links TRBV6-6 with TRBJ2-7, with TRBD1 identical over 8 bases. The CDR3 is made up of 14 amino acids. Germline V CDR1 and CDR2: MNHNY, SVGAGI (reference sequence). V was clipped by 5 bases and J by 1 base; unmatched bases: 4. CDR3 in amino acids: CASSITGGSYEQYF. Here the CDR3 DNA reads TGTGCCAGCAGTATTACAGGGGGTTCCTACGAGCAGTACTTC.

The rearrangement uses TRBV6-1 and TRBJ1-2, with D unresolved. Germline V gene data show CDR1 as MNHNS and CDR2 as SASEGT. This CDR3 has 13 amino acids. Trimming cost V 5 bases and J 4 bases, with 11 bases left between them. CDR3 loop: CASSLTKVYGYTF. In DNA form, the CDR3 reads TGTGCCAGCAGTTTGACAAAGGTCTATGGCTACACCTTC.

This chain joins TRBV27 and TRBJ2-7; tentatively, D is TRBD1 (5 bases). The CDR3 is 13 residues long. CDR1 and CDR2 (germline): MNHEY, SMNVEV (reference sequence). Trimming cost V 5 bases and J 3 bases, with 11 bases left between them. The CDR3 region has the DNA TGTGCCAGCAGTGCCGCAGGGAACTACGAGCAGTACTTC. Its translation: CASSAAGNYEQYF.

J is TRBJ1-4 and V is TRBV11-2; perhaps TRBD1 as D (6 bases). Germline V gene data show CDR1 as SGHAT and CDR2 as FQNNGV. This CDR3 has 14 amino acids. V was trimmed by 0 bases and J by 8 bases, leaving 10 bases between them. The CDR3 DNA is TGTGCCAGCAGCTTAGACAGGGGCGTCGAAAAACTGTTTTTT. It encodes CASSLDRGVEKLFF.

CDR3 in amino acids: CASSPDRGLLFEQFF. The CDR3 DNA follows: TGTGCCAGCAGCCCCGACAGGGGGCTTCTATTTGAGCAGTTCTTC. The rearrangement uses TRBV5-4 and TRBJ2-1; 10 bases are shared with TRBD1. Trimming took 4 bases from V and 9 from J; bases not matched to a gene: 10. CDR3 size: 15 residues. Germline V gene sequence: CDR1 SGHNT, CDR2 YYREEE (reference sequence).

The rearrangement joins TRBV7-8 to TRBJ2-7; D is perhaps TRBD1 (6 bases). The CDR3 spans 15 residues. V was pared by 2 bases and J by 0 bases, with 11 bases between. Germline V lookup: CDR1 SGHVS, CDR2 FQNEAQ. The CDR3: CASSLSRGSSYEQYF. The DNA for the CDR3 is TGTGCCAGCAGCTTAAGCAGGGGAAGCTCCTACGAGCAGTACTTC.

This clone was detected many times. This rearrangement joins TRBV11-2 to TRBJ2-7; 10 bases line up with TRBD1. The CDR3 totals 15 residues. Germline CDR1 SGHAT, CDR2 FQNNGV. The ends lost 5 bases at V and 3 bases at J; junction bases unmatched: 7. The chain's CDR3 is CASSPGTGEGYEQYF. The CDR3 nucleotides read TGTGCCAGCAGCCCAGGGACAGGGGAAGGCTACGAGCAGTACTTC.

The V gene is TRBV13, the J gene TRBJ1-1; 10 bases line up with TRBD1. Per germline, CDR1 PRHDT and CDR2 FYEKMQ (reference sequence). Unmatched junction bases numbered 3, after V lost 7 bases and J lost 4 bases. This CDR3 spans 13 amino acids. This chain's CDR3 is CASNGQGGTEAFF. The DNA of the CDR3 is TGTGCCAGCAACGGACAGGGGGGCACTGAAGCTTTCTTT. The variable domain in full, completed from reference TRBV13 and TRBJ1-1, reads AAGVIQSPRHLIKEKRETATLKCYPIPRHDTVYWYQQGPGQDPQFLISFYEKMQSDKGSIPDRFSAQQFSDYHSELNMSSLELGDSALYFCASNGQGGTEAFFGQGTRLTVV.